The 28 T cell receptor beta chains below come from one sample, sequenced in a study of identical twins. Using its own MiXCR run on the 5' RACE reads, TCRdb lists one record per CDR3 protein. The top ten clones hold 0.98% of a sample with 400,000 to 550,000 distinct CDR3 sequences, more than 13% of them seen once. The same sample was also studied in work on yellow fever vaccine responses in identical twins.

Input material: CD4+ T cells sorted from blood. The receptors come from a woman in her late teens or twenties in good health.

This clonotype has a handful of counts. The rearrangement joins TRBV25-1 to TRBJ2-1, with TRBD2 as a possible D gene (6 bases). Per the germline V gene, CDR1 is MGHDK and CDR2 is SYGVNS. V lost 4 bases and J lost 0, with 13 bases in between. CDR3 length: 16 residues. The CDR3 protein is CASSASVGSSYNEQFF. DNA for the CDR3: TGTGCCAGCAGTGCCTCTGTCGGGAGCTCCTACAATGAGCAGTTCTTC.

The V and J genes are TRBV7-2 and TRBJ1-1; D possibly corresponds to TRBD1 (6 bases). This CDR3 comprises 14 residues. CDR1 is SGHTA and CDR2 is FQGNSA in the germline V gene. V was pared by 3 bases and J by 5 bases, with 13 bases between. CDR3 sequence (DNA): TGTGCCAGCAGCTTCCCGGGGGGCCGGACTGAAGCTTTCTTT. Translating it yields CASSFPGGRTEAFF.

This clonotype was seen a handful of times. This chain links TRBV5-1 with TRBJ2-5; 9 bases fit TRBD1. Per the germline V gene, CDR1 is SGHRS and CDR2 is YFSETQ. The junction had 4 bases not matched to a gene; V was cut back by 4 bases and J by 3 bases. The CDR3 length is 14 residues. DNA for the CDR3: TGCGCCAGCAGCATCGGACAGGGGAAAGAGACCCAGTACTTC. As protein: CASSIGQGKETQYF.

Here the CDR3 reads CSARARREGTDTQYF. The DNA of the CDR3 is TGCAGTGCTAGAGCTCGGAGAGAGGGGACAGATACGCAGTATTTT. The V call is TRBV20-1, the J call TRBJ2-3; D may correspond to TRBD1 or TRBD2 (5 bases each). V shed 1 base and J shed 3 bases, with 14 bases lying between them. This CDR3 contains 15 residues. From germline, CDR1 is DFQATT and CDR2 SNEGSKA (reference sequence).

This clonotype was picked up a small number of times. V is TRBV28 and J is TRBJ2-1; unclear D gene. Trimming took off 4 bases at V and 9 bases at J, with 10 bases between the two ends. The germline V gene has CDR1 MDHEN and CDR2 SYDVKM. The CDR3 contains 12 residues. CDR3 sequence reads: CASSSQPPEQFF. CDR3 sequence (DNA): TGTGCCAGCAGTTCACAGCCGCCTGAGCAGTTCTTC.

J is TRBJ2-2 and V is TRBV28; 7 nucleotides match TRBD1. In germline, CDR1 is MDHEN, CDR2 SYDVKM. J gave up 6 bases and V 8 bases, and 6 bases lay outside the gene matches. This CDR3 spans 13 amino acids. The CDR3 coding sequence is TGTGCCAGCGGACAGGCTCTCGCCGGGGAGCTGTTTTTT. Protein product: CASGQALAGELFF. The entire variable domain, with the rest obtained from reference TRBV28 and TRBJ2-2, is as follows: DVKVTQSSRYLVKRTGEKVFLECVQDMDHENMFWYRQDPGLGLRLIYFSYDVKMKEKGDIPEGYSVSREKKERFSLILESASTNQTSMYLCASGQALAGELFFGEGSRLTVL.

CDR3 sequence (DNA): TGTGCCAGCAGCCGCCAGCGGGGGGCCAACACAGATACGCAGTATTTT. It is translated as CASSRQRGANTDTQYF. The chain employs TRBV3-1 and TRBJ2-3, with 9 bases aligning to TRBD2. Trimming cost V 4 bases and J 2 bases; bases outside gene matches: 7. This CDR3 has 16 residues. Germline lookup yields CDR1 LGHDT and CDR2 YNNKEL (reference sequence).

This clonotype was seen a few times. This sequence joins TRBV7-9 and TRBJ2-7; D might be TRBD1 or TRBD2, each matching 5 bases. The CDR3 covers 15 residues. The germline V and J ends were trimmed by 7 bases and 3 bases, with 19 bases remaining between them. Germline V CDR1 and CDR2: SEHNR, FQNEAQ (reference sequence). The CDR3 DNA is TGTGCCAGCACTAAGTCGGGGACGGGCTTCTACGAGCAGTACTTC. Its translation: CASTKSGTGFYEQYF.

In its sample, this clonotype was seen a few times. This sequence joins TRBV7-9 and TRBJ1-2; 9 bases are shared with TRBD1. Unmatched junction bases numbered 4, after V lost 3 bases and J lost 2 bases. CDR3 length equals 15 residues. Germline CDR1 reads SEHNR; CDR2 reads FQNEAQ (reference sequence). CDR3 sequence: CASSFGTGNNYGYTF. CDR3 DNA sequence: TGTGCCAGCAGCTTCGGGACAGGGAACAACTATGGCTACACCTTC.

This clonotype was detected a few times. The genes are TRBV20-1 and TRBJ2-5; D is undetermined. This CDR3 contains 14 residues. Germline loops: CDR1 DFQATT, CDR2 SNEGSKA (reference sequence). V lost 1 base to trimming and J lost 0 bases, with 9 bases between them. The CDR3 sequence is CSARVMVYQETQYF. CDR3 bases: TGCAGTGCTAGAGTAATGGTGTACCAAGAGACCCAGTACTTC.

V gene TRBV29-1 combines with J gene TRBJ2-3; the D is unclear. The CDR3 extends over 13 amino acids. V lost 4 bases to trimming and J lost 1 base, with 9 bases between them. Germline V lookup: CDR1 SQVTM, CDR2 ANQGSEA. The CDR3: CSVVMTGTDTQYF. Written as DNA, the CDR3 is TGCAGCGTTGTAATGACGGGCACAGATACGCAGTATTTT.

This clonotype was seen only a few times. The chain employs TRBV20-1 and TRBJ2-1; unclear D gene. Trimming left V 4 bases short and J 9 bases short, with 19 bases between. CDR3 length: 14 residues. Germline-derived CDR1 and CDR2 are DFQATT and SNEGSKA (reference sequence). The CDR3 loop reads CSAKSGFRPFEQFF. The CDR3, as DNA: TGCAGTGCTAAAAGTGGTTTCAGGCCTTTTGAGCAGTTCTTC.

V is TRBV28 and J is TRBJ2-3; tentatively, D is TRBD2 (5 bases). Trimming left V 4 bases short and J 2 bases short, with 13 bases between. Germline V lookup: CDR1 MDHEN, CDR2 SYDVKM. This CDR3 region has 15 residues. The CDR3 loop is CASSSGVLPTDTQYF. As DNA, the CDR3 is TGTGCCAGCAGTTCCGGGGTTCTCCCCACAGATACGCAGTATTTT.

The J gene is TRBJ2-7, the V gene TRBV6-2 or TRBV6-3; D is undetermined. Germline assignment: CDR1 MNHEY and CDR2 SVGEGT. V shed 6 bases and J shed 4 bases, with 19 bases lying between them. This CDR3 spans 15 amino acids. As DNA, the CDR3 is TGTGCCAGCAGAGTCGCCGGGCTCGGTGTGTACGAGCAGTACTTC. This gives the protein CASRVAGLGVYEQYF.

The chain links TRBV3-1 to TRBJ2-7; 7 nucleotides agree with TRBD2. CDR3 length: 16 residues. CDR1 and CDR2 (germline): LGHDT, YNNKEL (reference sequence). J lost 2 bases, V lost 2 bases, and 9 bases had no gene match. The CDR3 nucleotides read TGTGCCAGCAGCCAAAGGCGGGAGAATAACCCCTACGAGCAGTACTTC. Translated: CASSQRRENNPYEQYF.

The V and J genes are TRBV11-1 and TRBJ2-1; D call uncertain. The CDR3 covers 16 residues. Trimming cost V 6 bases and J 0 bases, with 15 bases left between them. Germline V gene lookup returns CDR1 SGHAT and CDR2 FQDESV (reference sequence). The CDR3 spells CASSLSRGSSYNEQFF. The CDR3 coding sequence is TGTGCCAGCAGTTTATCTCGTGGAAGCTCCTACAATGAGCAGTTCTTC.

This clonotype has ten or more counts. The V call is TRBV20-1, the J call TRBJ2-3; D tentatively reads TRBD1 or TRBD2 (6 bases each). The germline V and J ends were trimmed by 0 bases and 3 bases, with 13 bases remaining between them. Germline V CDR1 and CDR2: DFQATT, SNEGSKA (reference sequence). This CDR3 is 15 amino acids long. In DNA form, the CDR3 reads TGCAGTGCTAGAGATGACGGGGGCTGGACAGATACGCAGTATTTT. Translated, it gives CSARDDGGWTDTQYF.

The chain has TRBV2 and TRBJ1-6, with a possible D match to TRBD1 (5 bases). The CDR3 covers 14 residues. V lost 1 base and J 10 bases, leaving 11 bases between the germline ends. From germline, CDR1 is SNHLY and CDR2 FYNNEI. CDR3 residues: CASSEVRGRSPLHF. The CDR3 DNA reads as TGTGCCAGCAGTGAAGTTAGGGGCCGCTCACCCCTCCACTTT.

The table lists this clonotype with a few counts. The chain joins TRBV20-1 to TRBJ2-1, with unresolved D. V lost 6 bases and J lost 0, with 15 bases in between. This CDR3 is built from 15 residues. Germline V gene data show CDR1 as DFQATT and CDR2 as SNEGSKA (reference sequence). CDR3 residues: CSAAPVTSSYNEQFF. CDR3 sequence (DNA): TGCAGTGCAGCTCCGGTGACGAGCTCCTACAATGAGCAGTTCTTC.

This clonotype was detected only a few times. A read error may produce the germline difference seen at one junction end. The chain links TRBV29-1 to TRBJ2-7; D uncertain. Germline-derived CDR1 and CDR2 are SQVTM and ANQGSEA. The CDR3 length is 14 residues. CDR3 sequence: CSVVRSSSIYEQHF. The CDR3 region has the DNA TGCAGCGTTGTGCGTAGCAGCTCGATCTACGAGCAGCACTTC.

This clonotype was seen a few times. Compared with germline, one end of the junction differs, possibly owing to a read error. The genes are TRBV7-7 and TRBJ2-3; 8 bases are shared with TRBD2. Germline assignment: CDR1 SSHAT and CDR2 FNYEAQ (reference sequence). The CDR3 has 16 amino acids. The CDR3 sequence: CASSPVARGGTDTQYF. CDR3 nucleotide sequence: TGTGCTAGCAGCCCCGTGGCGCGGGGGGGCACAGATACGCAGTATTTT.

The gene calls are TRBV5-1 and TRBJ1-2; D gene ambiguous. CDR3 length: 13 amino acids. V dropped 2 bases and J dropped 4 bases, with 9 bases sitting between them. Germline lookup yields CDR1 SGHRS and CDR2 YFSETQ. CDR3 in amino acids: CASSFGELYGYTF. CDR3 DNA: TGCGCCAGCAGCTTCGGGGAACTCTATGGCTACACCTTC.

This rearrangement joins TRBV30 to TRBJ2-1; TRBD2 is a possible D gene (5 bases). V was pared by 3 bases and J by 3 bases, with 9 bases between. CDR1 is GTSNPN, CDR2 SVGIG, per germline (reference sequence). The CDR3 contains 13 residues. CDR3 in DNA: TGTGCCTGGAGGATGGACTTCTACAATGAGCAGTTCTTC. Its protein is CAWRMDFYNEQFF.

As to this clonotype: This clone may be a read error of a much larger clone one base away. The chain links TRBV3-1 to TRBJ1-2; no firm D call. The CDR3 loop spans 12 amino acids. Looked up from germline, CDR1 is LGHDT and CDR2 is YNNKEL (reference sequence). This CDR3 reads CASGQGEYGYTF. The CDR3 DNA follows: TGTGCCAGCGGCCAAGGCGAGTATGGCTACACCTTC.

The chain uses TRBV11-2 and TRBJ2-1, with 9 nucleotides matching TRBD2. This CDR3 comprises 16 residues. Per the germline V gene, CDR1 is SGHAT and CDR2 is FQNNGV. Trimming took 1 base from V and 7 from J; bases not matched to a gene: 8. The CDR3 is CASSLGAGGGGNEQFF. The CDR3 region has the DNA TGTGCCAGCAGCTTAGGTGCGGGAGGGGGAGGGAATGAGCAGTTCTTC.

The sample holds a few counts of this clonotype. The chain is built from TRBV5-1 and TRBJ2-3, with D possibly TRBD1 on 6 matching bases. The germline CDR1 and CDR2 sequences are SGHRS and YFSETQ. Trimming shortened V by 0 bases and J by 2 bases, and 16 bases separated the two germline ends. This CDR3 has 17 residues. The CDR3 bases are TGCGCCAGCAGCTTGGGGGGTCGGTGGACAGTCACAGATACGCAGTATTTT. Residues: CASSLGGRWTVTDTQYF.

The J gene is TRBJ2-2, the V gene TRBV20-1; D is ambiguous. This CDR3 comprises 13 residues. Trimming left V 6 bases short and J 5 bases short, with 13 bases between. Germline V gives CDR1 DFQATT, CDR2 SNEGSKA (reference sequence). DNA for the CDR3: TGCAGTGCAAGGCCCTCTGGGACCGGGGAGCTGTTTTTT. This encodes CSARPSGTGELFF.

The rearrangement joins TRBV2 to TRBJ2-1; 12 bases are a match to TRBD1. The CDR3 has 15 residues. The germline V gene encodes CDR1 SNHLY and CDR2 FYNNEI. V dropped 6 bases and J dropped 9; count of bases not matched to a gene: 9. The CDR3 DNA sequence: TGTGCCAGCAGGCCCGGGACAGGGGGCAGCGGTGAGCAGTTCTTC. Amino acid sequence: CASRPGTGGSGEQFF.